Listed here are 15 T cell receptor beta chains from one sample, sequenced in a study of ipilimumab plus nivolumab after autologous stem cell transplantation (dated by TCRdb to about 2021). Library creation used the immunoSEQ multiplex PCR assay. Drawn from immuneACCESS, this table holds only the in-frame rearrangements with V and J called that TCRdb kept. Clones are partly lost; checked studies trace under half to an unresolved V gene and leave the rest unexplained. In all, the sample holds 860 or so clones, and 73% of those were seen once. The biggest ten clones account for 13% of the sample. Source: PBMCs, taken in a trial of ipilimumab plus nivolumab as post-transplant consolidation. These receptors all come from a male donor with primary mediastinal lymphoma.

V gene TRBV29-1 combines with J gene TRBJ2-6; D is unclear. CDR1 and CDR2 from the germline V gene are SQVTM and ANQGSEA. The V gene lost 0 bases and the J gene lost 2 bases, with 8 bases spanning the gap. CDR3 length equals 15 residues. CDR3 protein: CSVEDIRTGANVLTF. DNA for the CDR3: TGCAGCGTTGAAGATATCCGAACTGGGGCCAACGTCCTGACTTTC.

The rearrangement uses TRBV2 and TRBJ1-5; D not resolved. V dropped 5 bases and J dropped 0 bases, with 2 bases sitting between them. The length of the CDR3 is 12 residues. Per the germline V gene, CDR1 is SNHLY and CDR2 is FYNNEI. The CDR3 DNA reads TGTGCCAGCAGTAATAGCAATCAGCCCCAGCATTTT. Protein product: CASSNSNQPQHF. The variable domain in full, with the rest retrieved from reference TRBV2 and TRBJ1-5, is EPEVTQTPSHQVTQMGQEVILRCVPISNHLYFYWYRQILGQKVEFLVSFYNNEISEKSEIFDDQFSVERPDGSNFTLKIRSTKLEDSAMYFCASSNSNQPQHFGDGTRLSIL.

The chain joins TRBV27 to TRBJ2-5; no clear D. The CDR3 is made up of 12 amino acids. The ends were cut back, 5 bases at V and 5 bases at J, with 9 bases in the middle. CDR1 and CDR2 from the germline V gene are MNHEY and SMNVEV (reference sequence). The DNA of the CDR3 is TGTGCCAGCAGTCCACTCGGGGAGACCCAGTACTTC. Its protein product is CASSPLGETQYF.

The chain carries TRBV2 and TRBJ2-2, with a possible D match to TRBD1 (5 bases). CDR1 and CDR2 (germline): SNHLY, FYNNEI. This CDR3 comprises 11 residues. V lost 9 bases and J lost 3, with 5 bases in between. CDR3 DNA sequence: TGTGCCAGAGGGGACACCGGGGAGCTGTTTTTT. This encodes CARGDTGELFF.

This chain joins TRBV2 and TRBJ1-4; D remains ambiguous. The germline CDR1 and CDR2 sequences are SNHLY and FYNNEI. V was trimmed by 4 bases and J by 11 bases, leaving 14 bases between them. CDR3 length: 13 residues. The CDR3 DNA reads TGTGCCAGCAGTGCCATAGATGGGTGGAAACTGTTTTTT. This encodes CASSAIDGWKLFF. The full variable domain, its missing parts supplied by reference TRBV2 and TRBJ1-4, is EPEVTQTPSHQVTQMGQEVILRCVPISNHLYFYWYRQILGQKVEFLVSFYNNEISEKSEIFDDQFSVERPDGSNFTLKIRSTKLEDSAMYFCASSAIDGWKLFFGSGTQLSVL.

V is TRBV7-8 and J is TRBJ1-2; TRBD1 matches 10 bases. V lost 5 bases, J lost 2 bases, and 8 bases stayed unmatched. The length of the CDR3 is 16 residues. The germline CDR1 and CDR2 sequences are SGHVS and FQNEAQ. CDR3 residues: CASSPVTGGGNYGYTF. The CDR3 nucleotides are TGTGCCAGCAGCCCGGTGACAGGGGGCGGAAACTATGGCTACACCTTC.

V gene TRBV6-6 combines with J gene TRBJ1-2, with a tentative D call TRBD1 (5 bases). V dropped 10 bases and J dropped 4 bases, with 16 bases sitting between them. Germline V gives CDR1 MNHNY, CDR2 SVGAGI (reference sequence). CDR3 length equals 13 residues. The CDR3 spells CATWDFRFYGYTF. DNA of the CDR3: TGTGCCACCTGGGACTTCCGCTTCTATGGCTACACCTTC.

This clone was detected a few times. This CDR3 reads CASRKRAGALYNEQFF. CDR3 bases: TGTGCCAGCCGAAAGCGTGCAGGGGCCCTCTACAATGAGCAGTTCTTC. J is TRBJ2-1 and V is TRBV2; tentatively, D is TRBD1 (6 bases). Germline V gene sequence: CDR1 SNHLY, CDR2 FYNNEI. The CDR3 extends over 16 amino acids. The germline V and J ends were trimmed by 8 bases and 3 bases, with 20 bases remaining between them.

The chain has TRBV5-6 and TRBJ2-5; D is unclear. The CDR3 contains 12 residues. Trimming removed 3 bases from V and 6 bases from J, with 9 bases in between. CDR1 and CDR2 from the germline V gene are SGHDT and YYEEEE. The CDR3 protein is CASSSYRQTQYF. In nucleotides, the CDR3 is TGTGCCAGCAGCTCCTACCGACAGACCCAGTACTTC.

V usage is TRBV6-5 and J usage is TRBJ2-1, with 7 bases that match TRBD2. Germline lookup yields CDR1 MNHEY and CDR2 SVGAGI. J was trimmed by 5 bases and V by 5 bases; bases with no gene match: 9. The CDR3 consists of 15 residues. The CDR3 sequence is CASSPPGGKNNEQFF. In DNA, the CDR3 is TGTGCCAGCAGTCCACCGGGGGGAAAGAACAATGAGCAGTTCTTC.

The CDR3 region is CASSLISAGSSYEQYF. CDR3 sequence (DNA): TGTGCCAGCAGCTTAATCAGCGCGGGTTCCTCCTACGAGCAGTACTTC. This chain connects TRBV11-2 to TRBJ2-7, with TRBD2 as a possible D gene (5 bases). Trimming removed 2 bases from V and 0 bases from J, with 14 bases in between. This CDR3 is 16 amino acids long. Germline lookup yields CDR1 SGHAT and CDR2 FQNNGV.

V and J are TRBV10-3 and TRBJ1-1; D ambiguous. In germline, CDR1 is ENHRY, CDR2 SYGVKD. CDR3 size: 12 residues. V lost 6 bases and J lost 5, with 10 bases in between. The CDR3 sequence: CAIRIRDTEAFF. CDR3 bases: TGTGCCATCAGAATTAGGGATACTGAAGCTTTCTTT.

The gene calls are TRBV7-9 and TRBJ1-2; 8 bases line up with TRBD1. Germline CDR1 is SEHNR and CDR2 is FQNEAQ (reference sequence). CDR3 length: 15 amino acids. The V gene end was trimmed by 3 bases and the J gene end by 4 bases; junction bases not matched to a gene: 7. The CDR3 nucleotides are TGTGCCAGCAGCTTCGACAGGGGTTCGGGCTATGGCTACACCTTC. Its protein is CASSFDRGSGYGYTF.

The chain carries TRBV6-1 and TRBJ2-3; 15 nucleotides align to TRBD2. The CDR3 has 16 amino acids. Per germline, CDR1 MNHNS and CDR2 SASEGT. V lost 3 bases, J lost 4 bases, and 2 bases stayed unmatched. The CDR3 region is CASSEGLAGGSDTQYF. DNA of the CDR3: TGTGCCAGCAGTGAGGGACTAGCGGGAGGATCAGATACGCAGTATTTT.

The CDR3 is CASSYPWQGNTGELFF. In nucleotides, the CDR3 is TGTGCCAGCAGTTACCCCTGGCAGGGAAACACCGGGGAGCTGTTTTTT. The J gene is TRBJ2-2, the V gene TRBV6-5; weak D call: TRBD1 (5 bases). V lost 2 bases and J lost 2, with 12 bases in between. CDR1 and CDR2 from the germline V gene are MNHEY and SVGAGI. This CDR3 spans 16 amino acids.